A selection of T cell receptor beta chains follows, all from one sample in a study of persistence of HIV-infected CD4 T cells. Their antigens are not known. TCRdb's copy holds only in-frame clones and misses some; the assay was immunoSEQ multiplex PCR. The table lists fewer than 30,000 clones, roughly four fifths of them singletons. Sequencing was performed on CD4+ T cells sorted from PBMCs after roughly 19-hour stimulation, taken from a patient who received antiretroviral therapy. These TCRs come from an adult man with HIV who was CMV-seropositive. Each CDR3 is given with its conserved first and last residue. The D gene is left open where the match is weak. Clone size is stated in some rows and not others, as once, few, many or a class when expanded.

j_gene: TRBJ2-1; v_gene: TRBV5-4; d_gene: NA; abundance: NA; CDR3nt: TGTGCCAGCAGCCCACCAACGACTATAATCGGCAATGAGCAGTTCTTC; CDR3aa: CASSPPTTIIGNEQFF
j_gene: TRBJ1-5; v_gene: TRBV15; d_gene: NA; abundance: NA; CDR3nt: TGTGCCACCAGCAGAGATCAGAAGCAGCCCCAGCATTTT; CDR3aa: CATSRDQKQPQHF
j_gene: TRBJ2-4; v_gene: TRBV18; d_gene: TRBD1; abundance: NA; CDR3nt: TGTGCCAGCTCACCACCGACAGGGCCAAACATTCAGTACTTC; CDR3aa: CASSPPTGPNIQYF
j_gene: TRBJ1-6; v_gene: TRBV5-1; d_gene: TRBD1; abundance: NA; CDR3nt: TGCGCCAGCTGGACCGGGACAGATAATTCACCCCTCCACTTT; CDR3aa: CASWTGTDNSPLHF
j_gene: TRBJ1-5; v_gene: TRBV28; d_gene: NA; abundance: NA; CDR3nt: TGTGCCAGCAGTTTTGGTAGCAATCAGCCCCAGCATTTT; CDR3aa: CASSFGSNQPQHF
j_gene: TRBJ1-4; v_gene: TRBV2; d_gene: NA; abundance: NA; CDR3nt: TGTGCCAGCAGACACAGGGAGGGAAAACTGTTTTTT; CDR3aa: CASRHREGKLFF
j_gene: TRBJ1-1; v_gene: TRBV7-9; d_gene: NA; abundance: NA; CDR3nt: TGTGCCAGCAGACCCACAGGGTCCACTGAAGCTTTCTTT; CDR3aa: CASRPTGSTEAFF
j_gene: TRBJ1-1; v_gene: TRBV7-9; d_gene: NA; abundance: once; CDR3nt: TGTGCCAGCAGCCCGATATTGGGGGGGGTTATGAACACTGAAGCTTTCTTT; CDR3aa: CASSPILGGVMNTEAFF
j_gene: TRBJ2-1; v_gene: TRBV5-5; d_gene: NA; abundance: NA; CDR3nt: TGTGCCAGCAGCTTGGGACCAAGAGAGAATGAGCAGTTCTTC; CDR3aa: CASSLGPRENEQFF
j_gene: TRBJ2-3; v_gene: TRBV9; d_gene: TRBD1; abundance: NA; CDR3nt: TGTGCCAGCAGCGCCCGGACAGGACTTAGCACAGATACGCAGTATTTT; CDR3aa: CASSARTGLSTDTQYF
j_gene: TRBJ2-5; v_gene: TRBV28; d_gene: NA; abundance: few; CDR3nt: TGTGCCAGCAGCCCAAAGGGCGGGCAAGAGACCCAGTACTTC; CDR3aa: CASSPKGGQETQYF
j_gene: TRBJ2-3; v_gene: TRBV10-2; d_gene: NA; abundance: few; CDR3nt: TGCGCCAGCAGTGGACAAACAGATACGCAGTATTTT; CDR3aa: CASSGQTDTQYF
j_gene: TRBJ1-2; v_gene: TRBV25-1; d_gene: TRBD1; abundance: NA; CDR3nt: TGTGCCAGCCGGGGACAGAACTATGGCTACACCTTC; CDR3aa: CASRGQNYGYTF
j_gene: TRBJ1-1; v_gene: TRBV5-1; d_gene: NA; abundance: NA; CDR3nt: TGCGCCAGCAAGGGCTTTGGGAACACTGAAGCTTTCTTT; CDR3aa: CASKGFGNTEAFF